A selection of T cell receptor beta chains follows, all from one sample in a study of CD8+CD57+ T cells in acquired aplastic anemia. TCRdb independently ran MiXCR on the reads; one entry per CDR3 protein. Found here are about 210,000 distinct CDR3 sequences, 34% of them singletons; the top ten hold roughly 1.1%. Sequenced sample: sorted CD4+, CD8+, or CD8+CD57+ T cells (not recorded which) from PBMCs. These receptors all stem from a human donor in good health, serving as a control. The conserved cysteine and the conserved F or W are not part of the CDR3 here. The order of the fields is CDR3 length, V gene, D gene, CDR3 protein. D genes are given only for firm matches.

12 | TRBV19 | - | ASSIIIGSTEAF
11 | TRBV6-1 | - | ASSERHNQPQH
13 | TRBV20-1 | TRBD2 | SARVGLGYRETQY
12 | TRBV27 | TRBD1 | ASRQGLGNQPQH
13 | TRBV6-5 | - | ASSYLAELRNTIY
10 | TRBV2 | - | ASSEWYTEAF
10 | TRBV2 | - | ASSSGNTEAF
12 | TRBV12-3/TRBV12-4 | - | ASSASGKSGEQY
12 | TRBV5-1 | TRBD2 | ASSFGLAGDTQY
12 | TRBV5-1 | - | ASSLLELNTEAF
12 | TRBV6-1 | TRBD1 | ASSTRTGNYGYT
11 | TRBV14 | - | ASMRRNAGELF
13 | TRBV7-9 | - | ASSLITGWTYEQY
13 | TRBV9 | - | ASSPSSNSYYEQY
14 | TRBV5-1 | - | ASSLYGLGGGETQY
12 | TRBV20-1 | TRBD1 | SARDFRGRGGYT
9 | TRBV7-2 | - | ASSDLDTQY
14 | TRBV4-3 | TRBD1 | ASSQEDRGLIDEQY
15 | TRBV7-9 | TRBD1 | ASSPKGYRGQTYEQY
13 | TRBV15 | - | ATSSFGASYTEAF
13 | TRBV7-3 | TRBD2 | ASRSSGSSYNEQF
12 | TRBV18 | - | ASSPSTGIHEQY
12 | TRBV7-8 | - | ATLTWPGVTEAF
15 | TRBV10-2 | - | ASSDRGNGKSDTEAF
15 | TRBV11-1 | TRBD2 | ASSFSGLARGMDTQY
13 | TRBV7-2 | TRBD2 | ASSLVAGASYEQY
12 | TRBV7-9 | - | ASSLATVNTEAF
13 | TRBV9 | - | ASSLPFGGAGGYT
11 | TRBV9 | - | ASSVRGLETQY
11 | TRBV20-1 | - | SANAPRGYGYT
11 | TRBV14 | - | ASSQIRGNTIY
13 | TRBV19 | - | ASTFSPLGNTEAF
11 | TRBV20-1 | TRBD1 | SASQGGRYGYT
11 | TRBV2 | - | ASTVDQGSPLH
16 | TRBV7-3 | TRBD2 | ASSLSPGVAGGPETQY
13 | TRBV5-6 | - | ASSLGARANYGYT
12 | TRBV10-3 | TRBD1 | AISATGTAYEQY
13 | TRBV6-1 | TRBD1 | ASSHGDRDNYGYT
15 | TRBV9 | - | ASSVDRGTAELYGYT
13 | TRBV5-1 | TRBD2 | ASSWRLAREETQY
13 | TRBV4-1 | - | ASSPFRGGGEKLF
11 | TRBV30 | - | AWSVQRNSPLH
14 | TRBV6-1 | - | ASSAGQILSGNTIY
12 | TRBV5-6 | TRBD1 | ASSRGQGENTIY
9 | TRBV25-1 | - | ASRARDEQY
13 | TRBV4-1 | TRBD1 | ASGRGGIFGNTIY
13 | TRBV11-1 | - | ASSLDLYTLDTQY
9 | TRBV20-1 | TRBD1 | STWDRGRAF